A single T cell receptor (beta chain) is shown here with its context. This entry belongs to a study of shared clonotypes between healthy human individuals. The V end was cut by 3 bases, the J end by 3 bases, with 5 bases between. Germline values: CDR1 DFQATT, CDR2 SNEGSKA (reference sequence). This CDR3 comprises 11 residues. The assay used deep level. Original processing methods: Filtering differed, since immunoSEQ gave only junction sequences and no quality scores. Sequencing used immunoSEQ multiplex PCR; TCRdb keeps in-frame clones, though not all of them. That table supplies the V and J calls and clone size; D and trimming were determined from the DNA. This table holds about half a million clones, roughly 85% found once. Every donor was a Caucasian adult from Nashville, Tennessee.

The V call is TRBV20-1, the J call TRBJ2-5; D uncertain. The source is a woman aged 40 to 50 in good health. Some clones in this sample may be carry-over from other donors' samples. The sample was PBMCs. The CDR3 DNA reads TGCAGTGCTAGTGAGGAAGAGACCCAGTACTTC. Its translation: CSASEEETQYF.